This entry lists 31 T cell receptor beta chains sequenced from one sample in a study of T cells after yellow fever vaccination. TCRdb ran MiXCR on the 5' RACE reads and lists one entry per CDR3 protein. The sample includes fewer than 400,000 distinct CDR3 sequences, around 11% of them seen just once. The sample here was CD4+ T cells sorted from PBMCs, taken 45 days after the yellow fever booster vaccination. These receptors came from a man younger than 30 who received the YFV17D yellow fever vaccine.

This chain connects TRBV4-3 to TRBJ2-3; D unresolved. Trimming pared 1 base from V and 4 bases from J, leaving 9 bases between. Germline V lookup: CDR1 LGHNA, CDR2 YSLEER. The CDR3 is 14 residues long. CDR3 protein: CASSQGLNSDTQYF. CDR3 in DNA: TGCGCCAGCAGCCAAGGCCTAAACTCAGATACGCAGTATTTT.

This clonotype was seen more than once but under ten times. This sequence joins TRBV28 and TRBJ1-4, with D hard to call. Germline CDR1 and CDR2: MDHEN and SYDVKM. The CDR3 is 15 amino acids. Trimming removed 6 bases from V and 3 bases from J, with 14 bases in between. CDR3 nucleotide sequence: TGTGCCAGCAGCCGCGGTGGGTTCTCTAATGAAAAACTGTTTTTT. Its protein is CASSRGGFSNEKLFF. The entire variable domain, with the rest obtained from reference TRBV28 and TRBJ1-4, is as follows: DVKVTQSSRYLVKRTGEKVFLECVQDMDHENMFWYRQDPGLGLRLIYFSYDVKMKEKGDIPEGYSVSREKKERFSLILESASTNQTSMYLCASSRGGFSNEKLFFGSGTQLSVL.

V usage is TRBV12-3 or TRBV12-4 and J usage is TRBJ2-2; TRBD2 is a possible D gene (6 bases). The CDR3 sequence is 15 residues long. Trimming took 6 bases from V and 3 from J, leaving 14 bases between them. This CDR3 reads CASRGDSGYTGELFF. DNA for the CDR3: TGTGCCAGCAGGGGGGACTCGGGGTACACCGGGGAGCTGTTTTTT.

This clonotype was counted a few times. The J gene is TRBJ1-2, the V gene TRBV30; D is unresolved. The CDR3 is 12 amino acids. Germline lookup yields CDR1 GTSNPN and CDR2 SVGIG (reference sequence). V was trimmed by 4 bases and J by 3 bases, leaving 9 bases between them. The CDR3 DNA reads TGTGCCTGGACTTCCGGAGACTATGGCTACACCTTC. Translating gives CAWTSGDYGYTF.

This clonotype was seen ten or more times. This chain's CDR3 is CASALAGTDTQYF. The CDR3 region has the DNA TGTGCCAGCGCACTAGCGGGAACAGATACGCAGTATTTT. The chain carries TRBV11-2 and TRBJ2-3; the match to TRBD2 covers 10 bases. This CDR3 region has 13 residues. CDR1 and CDR2 (germline): SGHAT, FQNNGV. J lost 3 bases, V lost 8 bases, and 2 bases had no gene match.

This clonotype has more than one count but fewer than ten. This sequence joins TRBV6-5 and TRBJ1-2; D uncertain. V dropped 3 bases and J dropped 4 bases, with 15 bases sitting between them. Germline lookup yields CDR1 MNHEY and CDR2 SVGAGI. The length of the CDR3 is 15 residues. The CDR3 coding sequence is TGTGCCAGCAGTTATGGCAGGCCAACGACCTATGGCTACACCTTC. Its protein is CASSYGRPTTYGYTF.

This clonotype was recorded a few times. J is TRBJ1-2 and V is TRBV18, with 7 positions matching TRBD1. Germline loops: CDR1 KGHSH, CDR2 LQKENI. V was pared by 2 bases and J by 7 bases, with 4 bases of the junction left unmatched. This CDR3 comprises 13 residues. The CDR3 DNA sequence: TGTGCCAGCTCACCAGCAGGGGGAGGTGGCTACACCTTC. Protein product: CASSPAGGGGYTF. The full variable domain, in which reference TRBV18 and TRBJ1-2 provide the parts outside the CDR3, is NAGVMQNPRHLVRRRGQEARLRCSPMKGHSHVYWYRQLPEEGLKFMVYLQKENIIDESGMPKERFSAEFPKEGPSILRIQQVVRGDSAAYFCASSPAGGGGYTFGSGTRLTVV.

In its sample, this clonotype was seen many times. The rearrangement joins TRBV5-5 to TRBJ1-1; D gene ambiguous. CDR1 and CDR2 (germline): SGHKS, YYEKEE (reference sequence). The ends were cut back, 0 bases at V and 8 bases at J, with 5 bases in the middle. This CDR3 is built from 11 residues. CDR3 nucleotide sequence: TGTGCCAGCAGCTTGGAGGCAGAAGCTTTCTTT. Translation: CASSLEAEAFF.

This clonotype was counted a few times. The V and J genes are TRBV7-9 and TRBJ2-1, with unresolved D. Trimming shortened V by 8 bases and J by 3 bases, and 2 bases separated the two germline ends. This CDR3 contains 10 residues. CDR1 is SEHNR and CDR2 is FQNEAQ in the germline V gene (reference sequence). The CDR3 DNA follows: TGTGCCAGCGACTACAATGAGCAGTTCTTC. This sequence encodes CASDYNEQFF. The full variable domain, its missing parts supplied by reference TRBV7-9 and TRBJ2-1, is DTGVSQNPRHKITKRGQNVTFRCDPISEHNRLYWYRQTLGQGPEFLTYFQNEAQLEKSRLLSDRFSAERPKGSFSTLEIQRTEQGDSAMYLCASDYNEQFFGPGTRLTVL.

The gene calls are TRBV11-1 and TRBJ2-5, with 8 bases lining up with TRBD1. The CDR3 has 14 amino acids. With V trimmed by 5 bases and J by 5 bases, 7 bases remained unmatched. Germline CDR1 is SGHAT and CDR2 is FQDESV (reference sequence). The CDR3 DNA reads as TGTGCCAGCAGCCCTCGACAGGGGCGGGAGACCCAGTACTTC. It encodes CASSPRQGRETQYF.

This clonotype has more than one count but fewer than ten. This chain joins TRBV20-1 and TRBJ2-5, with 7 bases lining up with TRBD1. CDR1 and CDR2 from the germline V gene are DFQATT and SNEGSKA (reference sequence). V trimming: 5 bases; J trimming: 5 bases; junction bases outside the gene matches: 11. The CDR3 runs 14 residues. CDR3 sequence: CSASSSTGVETQYF. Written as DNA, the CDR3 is TGCAGTGCTTCCTCATCAACAGGGGTGGAGACCCAGTACTTC.

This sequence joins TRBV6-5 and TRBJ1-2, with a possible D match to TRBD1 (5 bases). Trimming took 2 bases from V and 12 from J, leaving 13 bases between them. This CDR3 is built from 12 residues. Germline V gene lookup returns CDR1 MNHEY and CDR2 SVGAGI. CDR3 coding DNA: TGTGCCAGCAGTTACCGGGGGACCTGGAACACCTTC. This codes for CASSYRGTWNTF.

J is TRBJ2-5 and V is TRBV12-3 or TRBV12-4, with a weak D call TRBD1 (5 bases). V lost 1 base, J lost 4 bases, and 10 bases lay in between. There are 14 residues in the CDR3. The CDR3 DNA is TGTGCCAGCAGTTTAGTAGGGGTCCTAGAGACCCAGTACTTC. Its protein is CASSLVGVLETQYF.

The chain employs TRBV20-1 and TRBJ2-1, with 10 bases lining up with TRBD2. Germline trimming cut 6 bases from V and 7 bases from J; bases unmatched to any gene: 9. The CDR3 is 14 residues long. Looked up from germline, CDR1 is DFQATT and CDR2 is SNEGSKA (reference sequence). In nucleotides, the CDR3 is TGCAGTGCCTTCAGCGGGGGGGCCAAGAATGAGCAGTTCTTC. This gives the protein CSAFSGGAKNEQFF.

The CDR3 DNA sequence: TGTGCCAGCAGTTTTGTTCGGGGCAGGGCCAATTCACCCCTCCACTTT. The encoded protein is CASSFVRGRANSPLHF. J is TRBJ1-6 and V is TRBV12-3 or TRBV12-4; possible D gene TRBD1, 5 bases. Between the trimmed V and J ends, which lost 3 bases and 7 bases, there was a span of 16 bases. The length of the CDR3 is 16 residues.

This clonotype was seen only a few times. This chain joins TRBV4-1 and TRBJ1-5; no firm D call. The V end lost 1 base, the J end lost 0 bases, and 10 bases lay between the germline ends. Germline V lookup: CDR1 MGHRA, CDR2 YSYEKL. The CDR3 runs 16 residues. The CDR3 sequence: CASSQGAVSSNQPQHF. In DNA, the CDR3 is TGCGCCAGCAGCCAAGGGGCAGTTAGTAGCAATCAGCCCCAGCATTTT.

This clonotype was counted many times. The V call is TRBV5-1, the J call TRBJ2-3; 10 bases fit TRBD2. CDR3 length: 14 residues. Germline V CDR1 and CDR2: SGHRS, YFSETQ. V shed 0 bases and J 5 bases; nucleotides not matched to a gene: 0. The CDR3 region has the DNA TGCGCCAGCAGCTTGGGGACTAGCGGAGATACGCAGTATTTT. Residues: CASSLGTSGDTQYF.

The CDR3 region is CATSGQGEGGSPLHF. For the CDR3, the DNA is TGTGCCACCAGCGGACAGGGGGAGGGGGGTTCACCCCTCCACTTT. The chain joins TRBV24-1 to TRBJ1-6; 10 nucleotides align to TRBD1. Germline-derived CDR1 and CDR2 are KGHDR and SFDVKD. J gave up 9 bases and V 7 bases, and 8 bases lay outside the gene matches. The CDR3 has 15 amino acids.

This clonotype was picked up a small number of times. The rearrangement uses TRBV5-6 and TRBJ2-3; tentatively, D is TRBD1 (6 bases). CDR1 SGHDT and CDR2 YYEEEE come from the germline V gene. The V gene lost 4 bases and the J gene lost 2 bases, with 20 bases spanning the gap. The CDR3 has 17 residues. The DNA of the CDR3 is TGTGCCAGCAGCGACTTCAGGGGCCGCATCCTCACAGATACGCAGTATTTT. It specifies CASSDFRGRILTDTQYF.

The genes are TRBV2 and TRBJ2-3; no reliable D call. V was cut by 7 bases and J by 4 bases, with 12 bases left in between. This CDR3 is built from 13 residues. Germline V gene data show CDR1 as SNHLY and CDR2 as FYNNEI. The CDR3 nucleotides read TGTGCCAGCACTCGCTCGGTCGCAGATACGCAGTATTTT. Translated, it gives CASTRSVADTQYF.

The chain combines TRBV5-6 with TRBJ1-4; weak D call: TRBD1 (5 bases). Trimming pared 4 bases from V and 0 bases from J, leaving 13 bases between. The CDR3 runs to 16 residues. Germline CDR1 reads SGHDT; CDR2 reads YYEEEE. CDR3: CASSPPGPATNEKLFF. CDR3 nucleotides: TGTGCCAGCAGCCCGCCGGGGCCTGCAACTAATGAAAAACTGTTTTTT.

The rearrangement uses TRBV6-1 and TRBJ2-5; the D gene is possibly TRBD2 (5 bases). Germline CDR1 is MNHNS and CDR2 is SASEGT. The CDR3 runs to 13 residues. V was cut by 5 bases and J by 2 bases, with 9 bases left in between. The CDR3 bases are TGTGCCAGCAGTTGGACTCATCAAGAGACCCAGTACTTC. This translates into CASSWTHQETQYF.

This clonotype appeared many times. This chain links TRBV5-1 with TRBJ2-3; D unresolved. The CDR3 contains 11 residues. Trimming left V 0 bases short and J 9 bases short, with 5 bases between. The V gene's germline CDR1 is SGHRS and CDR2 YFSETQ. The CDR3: CASSLEDTQYF. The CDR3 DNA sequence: TGCGCCAGCAGCTTGGAGGACACGCAGTATTTT.

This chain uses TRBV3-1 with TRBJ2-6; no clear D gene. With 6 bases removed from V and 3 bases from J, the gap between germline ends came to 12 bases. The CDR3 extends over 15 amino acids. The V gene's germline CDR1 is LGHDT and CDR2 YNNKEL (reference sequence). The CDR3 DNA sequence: TGTGCCAGCAGGAGAGGCGGCCTTGGGGCCAACGTCCTGACTTTC. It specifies CASRRGGLGANVLTF.

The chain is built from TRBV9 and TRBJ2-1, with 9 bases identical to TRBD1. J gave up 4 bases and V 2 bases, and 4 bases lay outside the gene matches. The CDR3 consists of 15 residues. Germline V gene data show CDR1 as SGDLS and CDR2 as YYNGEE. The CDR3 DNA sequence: TGTGCCAGCAGCGTTACTGGGACAGGGTACAATGAGCAGTTCTTC. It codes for CASSVTGTGYNEQFF.

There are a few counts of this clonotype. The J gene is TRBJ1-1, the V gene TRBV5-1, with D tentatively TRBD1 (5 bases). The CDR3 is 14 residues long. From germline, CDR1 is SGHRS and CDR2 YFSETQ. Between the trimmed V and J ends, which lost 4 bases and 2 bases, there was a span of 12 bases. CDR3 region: CASSARDGNTEAFF. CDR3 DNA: TGCGCCAGCAGCGCACGGGACGGTAACACTGAAGCTTTCTTT.

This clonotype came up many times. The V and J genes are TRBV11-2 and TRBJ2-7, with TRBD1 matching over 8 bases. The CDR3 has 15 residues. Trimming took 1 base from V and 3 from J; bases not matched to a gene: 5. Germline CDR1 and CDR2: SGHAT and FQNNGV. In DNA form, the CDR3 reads TGTGCCAGCAGCTTAGTAGCAGGGGGCGGCTACGAGCAGTACTTC. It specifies CASSLVAGGGYEQYF.

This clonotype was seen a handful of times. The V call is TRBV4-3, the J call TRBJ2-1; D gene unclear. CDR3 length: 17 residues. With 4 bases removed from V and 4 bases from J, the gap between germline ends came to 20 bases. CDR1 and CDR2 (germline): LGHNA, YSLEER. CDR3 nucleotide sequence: TGCGCCAGCAGCCGTGGGTCGGCCAGCCGGTCTTACAATGAGCAGTTCTTC. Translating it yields CASSRGSASRSYNEQFF.

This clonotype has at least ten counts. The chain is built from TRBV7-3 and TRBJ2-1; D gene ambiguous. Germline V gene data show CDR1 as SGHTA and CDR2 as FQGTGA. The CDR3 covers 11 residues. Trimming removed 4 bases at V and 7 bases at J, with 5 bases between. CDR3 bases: TGTGCCAGCAGCTCTTCAAATGAGCAGTTCTTC. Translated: CASSSSNEQFF.

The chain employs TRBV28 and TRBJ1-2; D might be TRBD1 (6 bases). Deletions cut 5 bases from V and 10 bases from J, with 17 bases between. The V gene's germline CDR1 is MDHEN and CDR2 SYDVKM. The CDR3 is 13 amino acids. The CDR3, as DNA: TGTGCCAGCAGTCCGCTATCCAGGGGATTCTACACCTTC. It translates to CASSPLSRGFYTF.

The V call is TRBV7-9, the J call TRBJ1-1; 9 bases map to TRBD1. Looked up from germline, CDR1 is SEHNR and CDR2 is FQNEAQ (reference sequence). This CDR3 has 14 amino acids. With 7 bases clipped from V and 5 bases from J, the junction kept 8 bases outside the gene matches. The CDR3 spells CASTQTTGGTEAFF. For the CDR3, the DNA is TGTGCCAGCACCCAGACGACAGGGGGTACTGAAGCTTTCTTT.